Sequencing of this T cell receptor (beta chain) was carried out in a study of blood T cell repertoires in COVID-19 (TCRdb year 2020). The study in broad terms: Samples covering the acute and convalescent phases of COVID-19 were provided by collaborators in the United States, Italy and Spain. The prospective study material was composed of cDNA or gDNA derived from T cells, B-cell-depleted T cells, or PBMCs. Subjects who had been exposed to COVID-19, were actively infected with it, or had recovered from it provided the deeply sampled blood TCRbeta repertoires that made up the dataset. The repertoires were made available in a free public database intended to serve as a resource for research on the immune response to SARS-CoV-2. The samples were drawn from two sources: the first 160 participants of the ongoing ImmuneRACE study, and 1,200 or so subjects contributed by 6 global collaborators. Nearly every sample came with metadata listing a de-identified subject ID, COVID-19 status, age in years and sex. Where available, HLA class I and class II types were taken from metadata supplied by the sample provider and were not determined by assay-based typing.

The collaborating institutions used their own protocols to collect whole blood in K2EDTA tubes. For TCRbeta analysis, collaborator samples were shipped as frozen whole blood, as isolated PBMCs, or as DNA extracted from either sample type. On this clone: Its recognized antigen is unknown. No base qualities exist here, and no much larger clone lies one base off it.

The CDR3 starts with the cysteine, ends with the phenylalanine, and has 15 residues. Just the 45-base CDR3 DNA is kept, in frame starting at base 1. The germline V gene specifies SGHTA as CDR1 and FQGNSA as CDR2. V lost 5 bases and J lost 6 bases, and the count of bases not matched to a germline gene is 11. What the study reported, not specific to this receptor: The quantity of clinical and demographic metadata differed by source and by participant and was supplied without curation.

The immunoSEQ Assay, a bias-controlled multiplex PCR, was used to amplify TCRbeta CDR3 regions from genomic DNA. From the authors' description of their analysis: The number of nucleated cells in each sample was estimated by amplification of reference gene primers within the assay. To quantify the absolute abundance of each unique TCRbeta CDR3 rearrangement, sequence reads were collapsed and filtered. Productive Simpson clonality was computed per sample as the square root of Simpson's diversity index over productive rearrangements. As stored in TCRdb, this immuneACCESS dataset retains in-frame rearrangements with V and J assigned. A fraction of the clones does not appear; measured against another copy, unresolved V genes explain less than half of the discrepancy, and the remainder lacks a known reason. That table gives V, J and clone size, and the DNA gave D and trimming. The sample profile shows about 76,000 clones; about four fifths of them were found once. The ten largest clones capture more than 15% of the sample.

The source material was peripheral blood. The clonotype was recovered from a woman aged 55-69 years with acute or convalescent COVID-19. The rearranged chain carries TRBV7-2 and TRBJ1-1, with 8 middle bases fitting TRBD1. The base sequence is TGTGCCAGCAGCGTTACGACAGGGGAAGGAGCTGAAGCTTTCTTT. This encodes CASSVTTGEGAEAFF.